This T cell receptor (beta chain) was recovered during a study of T cell responses to AZD1222 COVID-19 vaccine. Some clones are missing from TCRdb's copy, which holds only in-frame ones; the method was immunoSEQ multiplex PCR. The profile covers about 120,000 clones, with 70% to 90% appearing a single time and 7% to 9% taken by the ten largest. The sample holds a few counts of this clone. The sequence derives from an adult in good health. This material consisted of peripheral blood, taken on day 0 of AZD1222 vaccination.

This CDR3 is CASSQARRDEQYF. Here the CDR3 DNA reads TGTGCCAGCAGCCAAGCGAGGAGGGACGAGCAGTACTTC. This chain joins TRBV3-1 (or the pseudogene TRBV3-2) and TRBJ2-7, with D maybe TRBD2 (6 bases). CDR1 LGHDT and CDR2 YNNKEL come from the germline V gene (reference sequence). V dropped 1 base and J dropped 5 bases, with 9 bases sitting between them. The CDR3 is 13 residues long.